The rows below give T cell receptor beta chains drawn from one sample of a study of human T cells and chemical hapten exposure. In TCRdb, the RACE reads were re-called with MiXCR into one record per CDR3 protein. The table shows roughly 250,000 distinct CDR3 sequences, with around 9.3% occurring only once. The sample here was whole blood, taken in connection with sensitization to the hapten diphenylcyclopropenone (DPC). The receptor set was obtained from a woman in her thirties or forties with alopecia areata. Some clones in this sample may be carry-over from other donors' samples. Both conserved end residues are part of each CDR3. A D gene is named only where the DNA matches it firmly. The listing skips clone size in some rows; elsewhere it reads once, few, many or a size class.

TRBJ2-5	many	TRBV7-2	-	TGTGCCAGCTCTGGGTACCAAGAGACCCAGTACTTC	CASSGYQETQYF
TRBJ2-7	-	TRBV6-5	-	TGTGCCAGCAGTTACCCCCCGAACCCCGAGCAGTACTTC	CASSYPPNPEQYF
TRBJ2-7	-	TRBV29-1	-	TGCAGCGTTGAAGTCCAGACAGGCTACGAGCAGTACTTC	CSVEVQTGYEQYF
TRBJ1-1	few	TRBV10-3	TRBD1	TGTGCCATCGGGACAGGGGATCTTAGCACTGAAGCTTTCTTT	CAIGTGDLSTEAFF
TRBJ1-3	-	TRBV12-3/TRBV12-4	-	TGTGCCAGCAGGAGGCTAAACACCATATATTTT	CASRRLNTIYF
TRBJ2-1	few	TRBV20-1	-	TGCAGTGCTAGAGATCTCCGGAGTAGCTCCTACAATGAGCAGTTCTTC	CSARDLRSSSYNEQFF
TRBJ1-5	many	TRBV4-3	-	TGCGCCAGCAGCCAAGATTATACAGGCGCTTCTTTTCAGCCCCAGCATTTT	CASSQDYTGASFQPQHF
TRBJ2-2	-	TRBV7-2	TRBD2	TGTGCCAGCAGCTTAGCTAGCGGGGGTAACACCGGGGAGCTGTTTTTT	CASSLASGGNTGELFF
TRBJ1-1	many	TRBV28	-	TGTGCCAGCAGTTTCTCCCGGACTTTGCGGGCTGAAGCTTTCTTT	CASSFSRTLRAEAFF
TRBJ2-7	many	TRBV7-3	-	TGTGCCAGCAGCCCCACGGGTGGGGGCGAATCCTACGAGCAGTACTTC	CASSPTGGGESYEQYF
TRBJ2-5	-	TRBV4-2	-	TGTGCCAGCAGCCTCTCAAGGACACGAGAGACCCAGTACTTC	CASSLSRTRETQYF
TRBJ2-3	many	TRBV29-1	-	TGCAGCGTTGGCCGGACGGAGCGAAATACGCAGTATTTT	CSVGRTERNTQYF
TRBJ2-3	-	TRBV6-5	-	TGTGCCAGCAGTTTCAGAGGTGGAACAGATACGCAGTATTTT	CASSFRGGTDTQYF
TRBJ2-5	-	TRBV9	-	TGTGCCAGCAGCGTAGAGTCGGGAGAGACCCAGTACTTC	CASSVESGETQYF
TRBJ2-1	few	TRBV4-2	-	TGTGCCAGCAGCCAGTTTAACGTTGGAGCGGACTCCTACAATGAGCAGTTCTTC	CASSQFNVGADSYNEQFF
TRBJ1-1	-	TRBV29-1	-	TGCAGCGTTGAGCAGGTCCCCTTGAACACTGAAGCTTTCTTT	CSVEQVPLNTEAFF
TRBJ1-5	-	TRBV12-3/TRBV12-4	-	TGTGCCAGCAGTTTAGAGGGATCTGGTCAGCCCCAGCATTTT	CASSLEGSGQPQHF
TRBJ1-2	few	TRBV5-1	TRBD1	TGCGCCAGCAGCTCGGGACAGGGGTGGAGTGGCTACACCTTC	CASSSGQGWSGYTF
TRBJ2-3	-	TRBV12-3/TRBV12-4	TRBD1	TGTGCCAGCACCCTCTTCACAGGGGAAAGGACAGATACGCAGTATTTT	CASTLFTGERTDTQYF
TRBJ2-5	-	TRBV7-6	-	TGTGCCAGCAGCCTTGCCATTAATCAAGAGACCCAGTACTTC	CASSLAINQETQYF
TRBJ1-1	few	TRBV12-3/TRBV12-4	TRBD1	TGTGCCAGCAGGAAACAGGGGCTGAACACTGAAGCTTTCTTT	CASRKQGLNTEAFF
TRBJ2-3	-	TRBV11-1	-	TGTGCCAGCAGCTTCACTCTAGCGTCTAGCACAGATACGCAGTATTTT	CASSFTLASSTDTQYF
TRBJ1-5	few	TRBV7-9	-	TGTGCCAGCAGCTTATTCGCGGAACGGCCCCAGCATTTT	CASSLFAERPQHF
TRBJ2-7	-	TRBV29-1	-	TGCAGCGTTGTTCAGGGGCGCGTTGAGCAGTACTTC	CSVVQGRVEQYF
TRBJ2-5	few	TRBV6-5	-	TGTGCCAGCAGTACTGGACGGGGTAGGACCCAGTACTTC	CASSTGRGRTQYF
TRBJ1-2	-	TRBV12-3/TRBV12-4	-	TGTGCCAGCAGCACGTGGGCAGGGACGAATGGCTACACCTTC	CASSTWAGTNGYTF
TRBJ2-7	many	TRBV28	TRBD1	TGTGCCAGCAGTTTACCCGGACAGGGTCGTACAAGCTCCTACGAGCAGTACTTC	CASSLPGQGRTSSYEQYF
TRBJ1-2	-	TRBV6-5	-	TGTGCCAGCAGTTACCTAGACAGATTCCATGGCTACACCTTC	CASSYLDRFHGYTF
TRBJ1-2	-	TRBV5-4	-	TGTGCCAGCAGCTTGCCCAGGTGGAGCTATGGCTACACCTTC	CASSLPRWSYGYTF
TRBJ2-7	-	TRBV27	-	TGTGCCAGCAGTTTAACACGGGGTTGGGCGGAGCAGTACTTC	CASSLTRGWAEQYF
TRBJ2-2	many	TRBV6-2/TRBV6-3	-	TGTGCCAGCAGTCGGTCTCATTCGGGAGAAACCGGGGAGCTGTTTTTT	CASSRSHSGETGELFF
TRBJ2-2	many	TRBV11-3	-	TGTGCCAGCAGCTTAGATCGGGGCAGCACCGGGGAGCTGTTTTTT	CASSLDRGSTGELFF
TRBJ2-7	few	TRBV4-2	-	TGTGCCAGCAGCCAAGAACTCCTAGCGCCCTACGAGCAGTACTTC	CASSQELLAPYEQYF
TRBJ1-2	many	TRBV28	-	TGTGCCAGCAGTTTAGTTTCCCCCTATAACTATGGCTACACCTTC	CASSLVSPYNYGYTF
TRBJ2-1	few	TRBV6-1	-	TGTGCCAGCAGGGATAACTCCTACAATGAGCAGTTCTTC	CASRDNSYNEQFF
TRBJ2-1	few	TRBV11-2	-	TGTGCCAGCAGCTTGGACCCGTCCTACAATGAGCAGTTCTTC	CASSLDPSYNEQFF
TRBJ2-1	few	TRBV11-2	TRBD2	TGTGCCAGCAGCGGACTAGCGACCTACAATGAGCAGTTCTTC	CASSGLATYNEQFF
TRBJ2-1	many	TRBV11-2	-	TGTGCCAGCAGCAGGAACAATGAGCAGTTCTTC	CASSRNNEQFF
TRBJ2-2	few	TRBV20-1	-	TGCAGTGCTAGAGATGACAGGTGGGCCGGCGGGGAGCTGTTTTTT	CSARDDRWAGGELFF
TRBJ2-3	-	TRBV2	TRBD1	TGTGCCAGCAATTCACAGGGGGCGCTGAGCACAGATACGCAGTATTTT	CASNSQGALSTDTQYF
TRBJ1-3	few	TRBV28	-	TGTGCCAGCAGTGGACTTGGTCTCACAAGCACCATATATTTT	CASSGLGLTSTIYF
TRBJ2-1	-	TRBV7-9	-	TGTGCCAGCAGCTTCCCTACGCAGCCGCGGGGCAATGAGCAGTTCTTC	CASSFPTQPRGNEQFF
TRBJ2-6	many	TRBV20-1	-	TGCAGTGCTTCAGGGGTTGGGTCTGGGGCCAACGTCCTGACTTTC	CSASGVGSGANVLTF
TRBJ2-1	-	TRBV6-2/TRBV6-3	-	TGTGCCAGCATCGACGCCGGGACGCCCTACAATGAGCAGTTCTTC	CASIDAGTPYNEQFF
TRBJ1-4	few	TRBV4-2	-	TGTGCCAGCAGCCAGTCTGACGGGACAACTAATGAAAAACTGTTTTTT	CASSQSDGTTNEKLFF
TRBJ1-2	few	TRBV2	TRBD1	TGTGCCAGCAGCGGGGACAGGGGCAATGGCTACACCTTC	CASSGDRGNGYTF
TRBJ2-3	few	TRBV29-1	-	TGCAGCGCGACTGCAGATACGCAGTATTTT	CSATADTQYF
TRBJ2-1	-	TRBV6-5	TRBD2	TGTGCCAGCAGCCAACCGTTAGCGGGAGAGCAGTTCTTC	CASSQPLAGEQFF
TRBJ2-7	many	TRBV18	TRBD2	TGTGCCAGCTCCCCGGGGGGGCCTAGCTCCTACGAGCAGTACTTC	CASSPGGPSSYEQYF
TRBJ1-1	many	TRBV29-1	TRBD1	TGCAGCGTGATGGACCCCGGACAGGGGTCAATCGCTGAAGCTTTCTTT	CSVMDPGQGSIAEAFF
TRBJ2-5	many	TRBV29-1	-	TGCAGCGTTGAAGATCCTCTTGGGGGTAGGAGAGAGACCCAGTACTTC	CSVEDPLGGRRETQYF
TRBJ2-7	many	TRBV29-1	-	TGCAGCGTTGAAGATATGAACGAGCAGTACTTC	CSVEDMNEQYF
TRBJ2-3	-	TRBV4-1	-	TGCGCCAGCAGCCAGGCACCCCCCGGGACTGGCACAGATACGCAGTATTTT	CASSQAPPGTGTDTQYF
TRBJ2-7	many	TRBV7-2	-	TGTGCCAGCAGTTTAGGTAGCGGCTACGAGCAGTACTTC	CASSLGSGYEQYF
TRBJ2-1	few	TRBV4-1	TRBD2	TGCGCCAGCAGCCAAGTAGGCCTAGCGGGGCGTCGCTCCTACAATGAGCAGTTCTTC	CASSQVGLAGRRSYNEQFF
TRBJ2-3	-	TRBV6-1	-	TGTGCCAGCAGTGAAGCTCTAGATACGCAGTATTTT	CASSEALDTQYF
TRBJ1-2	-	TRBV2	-	TGTGCCAGCAGTGAAGAAGCGAGCTATGGCTACACCTTC	CASSEEASYGYTF
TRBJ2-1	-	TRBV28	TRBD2	TGTGCCAGCAGTCCACCCGGGACTAGCCTCCATGAGCAGTTCTTC	CASSPPGTSLHEQFF